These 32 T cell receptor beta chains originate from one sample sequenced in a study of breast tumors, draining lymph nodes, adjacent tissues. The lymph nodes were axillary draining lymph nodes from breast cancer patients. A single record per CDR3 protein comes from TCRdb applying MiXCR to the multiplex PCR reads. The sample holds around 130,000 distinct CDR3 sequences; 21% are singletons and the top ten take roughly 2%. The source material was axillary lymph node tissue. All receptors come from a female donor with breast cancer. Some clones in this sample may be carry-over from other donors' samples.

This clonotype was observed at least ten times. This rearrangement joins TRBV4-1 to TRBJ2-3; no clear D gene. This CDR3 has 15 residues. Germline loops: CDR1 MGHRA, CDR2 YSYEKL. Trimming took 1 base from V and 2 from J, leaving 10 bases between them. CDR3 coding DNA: TGCGCCAGCAGCCAAGGGCAGGCAAACACAGATACGCAGTATTTT. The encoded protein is CASSQGQANTDTQYF.

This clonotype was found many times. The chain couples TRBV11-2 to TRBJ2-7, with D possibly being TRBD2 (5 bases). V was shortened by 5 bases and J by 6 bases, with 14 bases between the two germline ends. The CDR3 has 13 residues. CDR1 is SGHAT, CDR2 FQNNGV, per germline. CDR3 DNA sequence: TGTGCCAGCAGCGGGAGACTACAATCCGAGCAGTACTTC. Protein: CASSGRLQSEQYF.

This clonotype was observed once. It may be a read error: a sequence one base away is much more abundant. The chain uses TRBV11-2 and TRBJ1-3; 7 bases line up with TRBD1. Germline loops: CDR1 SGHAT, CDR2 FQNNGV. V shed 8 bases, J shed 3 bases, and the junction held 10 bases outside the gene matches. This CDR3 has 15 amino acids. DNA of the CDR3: TGTGCCAGCGGCCCATCCAGGGGGGGTGGAAACACCATATATTTT. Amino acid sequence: CASGPSRGGGNTIYF.

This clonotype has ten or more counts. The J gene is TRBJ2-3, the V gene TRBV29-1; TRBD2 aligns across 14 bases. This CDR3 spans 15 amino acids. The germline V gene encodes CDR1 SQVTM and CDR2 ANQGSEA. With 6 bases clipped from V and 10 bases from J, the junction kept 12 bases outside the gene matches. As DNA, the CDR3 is TGCAGCGTCGGGGCCGGGACTAGCGGGAGTAGGTCGCAGTATTTT. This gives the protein CSVGAGTSGSRSQYF.

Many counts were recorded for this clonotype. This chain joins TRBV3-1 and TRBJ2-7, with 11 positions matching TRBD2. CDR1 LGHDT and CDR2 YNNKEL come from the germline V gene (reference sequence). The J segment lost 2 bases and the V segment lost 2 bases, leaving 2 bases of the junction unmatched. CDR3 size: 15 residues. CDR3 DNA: TGTGCCAGCAGCCAACTAGCGGGAGGAACCTACGAGCAGTACTTC. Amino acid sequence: CASSQLAGGTYEQYF.

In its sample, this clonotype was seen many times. CDR3 nucleotide sequence: TGTGCCAGCAGCCCGGGACAGTTTAATCAGCCCCAGCATTTT. This gives the protein CASSPGQFNQPQHF. The V gene is TRBV5-8, the J gene TRBJ1-5, with 7 bases aligning to TRBD1. V dropped 4 bases and J dropped 4; count of bases not matched to a gene: 5. The CDR3 totals 14 residues. Germline V gives CDR1 SGHTS, CDR2 YDEGEE.

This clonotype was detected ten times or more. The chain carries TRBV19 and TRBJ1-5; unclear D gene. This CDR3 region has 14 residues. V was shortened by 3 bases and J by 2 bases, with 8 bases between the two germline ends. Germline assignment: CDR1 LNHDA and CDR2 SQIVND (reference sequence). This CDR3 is CASSMTNRNQPQHF. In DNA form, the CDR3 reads TGTGCCAGTAGTATGACTAATCGCAATCAGCCCCAGCATTTT.

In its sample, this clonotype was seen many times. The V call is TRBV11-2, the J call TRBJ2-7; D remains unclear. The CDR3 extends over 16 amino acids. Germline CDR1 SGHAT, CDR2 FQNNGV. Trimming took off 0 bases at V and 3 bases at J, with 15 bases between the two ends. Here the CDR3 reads CASSLDHVKAFYEQYF. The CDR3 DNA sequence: TGTGCCAGCAGCTTAGATCACGTCAAGGCCTTCTACGAGCAGTACTTC.

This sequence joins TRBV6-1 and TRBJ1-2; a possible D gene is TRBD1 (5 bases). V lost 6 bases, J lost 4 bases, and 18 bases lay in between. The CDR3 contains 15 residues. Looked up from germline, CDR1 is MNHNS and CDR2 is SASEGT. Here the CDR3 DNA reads TGTGCCAGCAGGTCGGCCTGGGGGATAGCCTATGGCTACACCTTC. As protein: CASRSAWGIAYGYTF.

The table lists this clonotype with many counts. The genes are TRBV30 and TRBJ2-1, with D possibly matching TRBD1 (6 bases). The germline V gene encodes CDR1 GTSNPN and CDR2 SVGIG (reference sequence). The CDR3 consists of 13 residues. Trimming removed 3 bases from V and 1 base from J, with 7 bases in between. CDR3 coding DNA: TGTGCCTGGAGGCAGGGGTCCTACAATGAGCAGTTCTTC. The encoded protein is CAWRQGSYNEQFF. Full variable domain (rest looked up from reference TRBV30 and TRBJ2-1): SQTIHQWPATLVQPVGSPLSLECTVEGTSNPNLYWYRQAAGRGLQLLFYSVGIGQISSEVPQNLSASRPQDRQFILSSKKLLLSDSGFYLCAWRQGSYNEQFFGPGTRLTVL.

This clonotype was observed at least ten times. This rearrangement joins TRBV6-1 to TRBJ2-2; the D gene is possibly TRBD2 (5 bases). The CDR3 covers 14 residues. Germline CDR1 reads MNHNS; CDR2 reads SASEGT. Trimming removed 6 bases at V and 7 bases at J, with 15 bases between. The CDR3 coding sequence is TGTGCCAGCAGATCCCCGGCACGGGGCGGGGAGCTGTTTTTT. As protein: CASRSPARGGELFF.

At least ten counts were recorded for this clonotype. CDR3 nucleotide sequence: TGTGCCAGTAGTATGACAGGCTACGAGCAGTACTTC. It specifies CASSMTGYEQYF. The gene calls are TRBV19 and TRBJ2-7; D may be TRBD1 (6 bases). The CDR3 consists of 12 residues. V lost 3 bases, J lost 3 bases, and 6 bases lay in between. The germline gives CDR1 LNHDA, CDR2 SQIVND (reference sequence).

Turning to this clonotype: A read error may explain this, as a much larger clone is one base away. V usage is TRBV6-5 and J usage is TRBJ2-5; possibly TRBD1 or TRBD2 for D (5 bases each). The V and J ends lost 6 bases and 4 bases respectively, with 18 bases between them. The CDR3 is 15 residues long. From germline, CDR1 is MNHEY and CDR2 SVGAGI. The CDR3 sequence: CASRIEGRRRETQYF. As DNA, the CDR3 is TGTGCCAGCAGGATCGAGGGGCGGAGACGAGAGACCCAGTACTTC.

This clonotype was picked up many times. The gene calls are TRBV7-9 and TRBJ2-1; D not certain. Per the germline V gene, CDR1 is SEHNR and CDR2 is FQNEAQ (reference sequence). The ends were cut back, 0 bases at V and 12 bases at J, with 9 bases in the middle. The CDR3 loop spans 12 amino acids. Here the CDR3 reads CASSLALSGQFF. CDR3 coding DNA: TGTGCCAGCAGCTTAGCGTTGTCGGGGCAGTTCTTC.

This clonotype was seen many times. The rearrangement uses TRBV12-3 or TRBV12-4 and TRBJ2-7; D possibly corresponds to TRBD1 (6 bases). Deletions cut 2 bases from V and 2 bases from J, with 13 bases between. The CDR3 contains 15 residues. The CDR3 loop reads CASSLQGPPPYEQYF. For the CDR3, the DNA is TGTGCCAGCAGTTTACAGGGGCCCCCCCCCTACGAGCAGTACTTC.

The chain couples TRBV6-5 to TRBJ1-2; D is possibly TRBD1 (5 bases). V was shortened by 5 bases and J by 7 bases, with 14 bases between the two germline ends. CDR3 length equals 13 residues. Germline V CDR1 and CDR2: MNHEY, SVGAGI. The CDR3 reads CASSPRGWGGYTF. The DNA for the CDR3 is TGTGCCAGCAGTCCGCGGGGCTGGGGTGGCTACACCTTC.

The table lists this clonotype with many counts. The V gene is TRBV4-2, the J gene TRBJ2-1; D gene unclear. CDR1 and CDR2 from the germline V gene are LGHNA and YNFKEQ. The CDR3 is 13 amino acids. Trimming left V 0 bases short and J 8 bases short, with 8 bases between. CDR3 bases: TGTGCCAGCAGCCAAGAAAGGTTAGATGAGCAGTTCTTC. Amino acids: CASSQERLDEQFF.

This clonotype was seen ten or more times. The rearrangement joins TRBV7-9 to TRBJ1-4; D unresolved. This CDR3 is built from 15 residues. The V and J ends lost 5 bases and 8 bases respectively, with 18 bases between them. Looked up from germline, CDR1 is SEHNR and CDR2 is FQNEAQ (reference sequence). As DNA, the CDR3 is TGTGCCAGCAGCCCAAGGACGGATAGAGGCGAAAAACTGTTTTTT. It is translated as CASSPRTDRGEKLFF.

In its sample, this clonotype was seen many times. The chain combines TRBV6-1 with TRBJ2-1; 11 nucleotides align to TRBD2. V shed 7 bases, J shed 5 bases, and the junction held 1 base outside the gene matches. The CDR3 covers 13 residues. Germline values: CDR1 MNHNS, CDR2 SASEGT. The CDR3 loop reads CASKGLADNEQFF. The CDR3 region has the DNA TGTGCCAGCAAGGGACTAGCGGACAATGAGCAGTTCTTC.

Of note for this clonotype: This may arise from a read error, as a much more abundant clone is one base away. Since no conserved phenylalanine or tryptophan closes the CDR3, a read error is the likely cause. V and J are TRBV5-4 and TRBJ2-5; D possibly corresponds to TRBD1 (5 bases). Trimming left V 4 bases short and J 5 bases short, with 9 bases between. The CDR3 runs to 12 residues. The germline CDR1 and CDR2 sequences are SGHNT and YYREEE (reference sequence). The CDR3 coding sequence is TGTGCCAGCAGCCGATCAGGGGAGACCCAGTACTGC. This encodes CASSRSGETQYC.

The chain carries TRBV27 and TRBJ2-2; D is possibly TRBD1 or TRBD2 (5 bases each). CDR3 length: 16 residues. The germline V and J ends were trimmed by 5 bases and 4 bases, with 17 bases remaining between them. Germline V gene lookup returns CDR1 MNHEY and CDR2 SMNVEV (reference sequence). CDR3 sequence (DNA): TGTGCCAGCAGTCGAAGGGGACCCATGGGCACCGGGGAGCTGTTTTTT. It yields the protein CASSRRGPMGTGELFF.

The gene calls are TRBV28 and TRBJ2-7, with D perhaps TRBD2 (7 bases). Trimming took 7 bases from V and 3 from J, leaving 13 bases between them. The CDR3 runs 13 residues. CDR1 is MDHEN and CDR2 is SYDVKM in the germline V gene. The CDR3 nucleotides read TGTGCCAGCATGGGGGGGGCGCACTACGAGCAGTACTTC. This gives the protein CASMGGAHYEQYF.

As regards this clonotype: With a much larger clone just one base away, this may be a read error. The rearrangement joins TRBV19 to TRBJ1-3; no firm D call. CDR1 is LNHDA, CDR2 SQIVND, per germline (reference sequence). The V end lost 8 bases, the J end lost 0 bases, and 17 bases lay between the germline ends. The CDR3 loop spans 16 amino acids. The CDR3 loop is CASFGGRLSSGNTIYF. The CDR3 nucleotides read TGTGCCAGTTTTGGAGGCAGGCTAAGCTCTGGAAACACCATATATTTT.

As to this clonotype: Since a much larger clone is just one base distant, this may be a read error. The CDR3 region is CASSLATNQPQHF. As DNA, the CDR3 is TGTGCCAGCAGTTTAGCGACAAATCAGCCCCAGCATTTT. The chain joins TRBV12-3 or TRBV12-4 to TRBJ1-5; D gene unclear. The CDR3 has 13 amino acids. The V end was cut by 0 bases, the J end by 4 bases, with 4 bases between.

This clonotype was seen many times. CDR3 region: CSATGRLLRGTDTQYF. The CDR3, as DNA: TGCAGTGCTACCGGAAGACTACTAAGAGGCACAGATACGCAGTATTTT. The chain couples TRBV20-1 to TRBJ2-3; D possibly corresponds to TRBD2 (5 bases). CDR1 and CDR2 (germline): DFQATT, SNEGSKA (reference sequence). V was pared by 4 bases and J by 1 base, with 18 bases between. The CDR3 runs 16 residues.

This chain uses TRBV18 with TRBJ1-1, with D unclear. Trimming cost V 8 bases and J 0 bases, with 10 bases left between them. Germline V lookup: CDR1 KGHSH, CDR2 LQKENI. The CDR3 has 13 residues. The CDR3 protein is CASRGTLNTEAFF. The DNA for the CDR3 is TGTGCCAGCCGCGGAACACTGAACACTGAAGCTTTCTTT.

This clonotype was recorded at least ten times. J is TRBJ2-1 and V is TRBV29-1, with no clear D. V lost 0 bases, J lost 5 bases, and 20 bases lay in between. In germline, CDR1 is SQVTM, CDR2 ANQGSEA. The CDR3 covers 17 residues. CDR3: CSVEDPLGSIGDNEQFF. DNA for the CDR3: TGCAGCGTTGAAGATCCCCTGGGGTCGATCGGCGACAATGAGCAGTTCTTC.

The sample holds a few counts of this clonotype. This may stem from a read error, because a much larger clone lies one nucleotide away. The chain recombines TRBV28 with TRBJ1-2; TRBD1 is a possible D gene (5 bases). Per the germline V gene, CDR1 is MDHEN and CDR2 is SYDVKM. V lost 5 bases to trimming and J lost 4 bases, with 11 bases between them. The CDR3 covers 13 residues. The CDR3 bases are TGTGCCAGCAGTCGGGGGGGGACCTATGGCTACACCTTC. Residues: CASSRGGTYGYTF.

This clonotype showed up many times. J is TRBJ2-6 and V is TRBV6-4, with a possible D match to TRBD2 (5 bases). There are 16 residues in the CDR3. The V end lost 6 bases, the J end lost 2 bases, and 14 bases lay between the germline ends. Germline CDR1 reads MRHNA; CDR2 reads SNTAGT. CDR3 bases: TGTGCCAGCAGCGAGAATTGGACTCCTGGGGCCAACGTCCTGACTTTC. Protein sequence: CASSENWTPGANVLTF.

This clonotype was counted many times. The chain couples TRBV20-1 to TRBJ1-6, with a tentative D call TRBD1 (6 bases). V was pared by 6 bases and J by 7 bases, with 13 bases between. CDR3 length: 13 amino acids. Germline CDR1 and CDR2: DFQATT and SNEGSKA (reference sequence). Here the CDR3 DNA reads TGCAGTGCCGTTCGGACAGAGAATTCACCCCTCCACTTT. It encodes CSAVRTENSPLHF.

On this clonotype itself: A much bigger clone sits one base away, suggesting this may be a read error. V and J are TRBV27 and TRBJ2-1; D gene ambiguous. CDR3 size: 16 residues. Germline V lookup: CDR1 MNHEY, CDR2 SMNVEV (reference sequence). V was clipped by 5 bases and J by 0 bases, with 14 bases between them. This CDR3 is CASSPFPGSSYNEQFF. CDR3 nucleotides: TGTGCCAGCAGTCCTTTCCCAGGAAGCTCCTACAATGAGCAGTTCTTC.

CDR3 region: CASSFGGGTGELFF. As DNA, the CDR3 is TGTGCCAGCAGTTTTGGGGGCGGAACCGGGGAGCTGTTTTTT. The V gene is TRBV27, the J gene TRBJ2-2, with D maybe TRBD1 (6 bases). Germline V gives CDR1 MNHEY, CDR2 SMNVEV (reference sequence). This CDR3 spans 14 amino acids. V lost 3 bases and J lost 5, with 10 bases in between.